A single sample is the source of the 5 T cell receptor beta chains below, sequenced in a study of neoadjuvant anti-PD-1 for oral cavity cancer. TCRdb's table, derived via immunoSEQ multiplex PCR, lists solely in-frame clones and lacks some. The table has more than 50,000 clones, around four fifths seen once. Material: PBMCs, obtained before nivolumab (anti-PD-1) treatment. These receptors were obtained from a person between 35 and 79 years old with oral cavity squamous cell carcinoma.

The table lists this clone with a count of one. The gene calls are TRBV9 and TRBJ2-1; D tentatively reads TRBD1 or TRBD2 (5 bases each). CDR1 is SGDLS, CDR2 YYNGEE, per germline. The V and J ends lost 4 bases and 7 bases respectively, with 15 bases between them. This CDR3 is 14 amino acids long. The CDR3 region has the DNA TGTGCCAGCAGCCCCCAGAGGGGAAGGAATGAGCAGTTCTTC. The encoded protein is CASSPQRGRNEQFF.

The chain carries TRBV28 and TRBJ1-2; TRBD1 agrees at 7 bases. Per the germline V gene, CDR1 is MDHEN and CDR2 is SYDVKM. The CDR3 contains 13 residues. Trimming cost V 7 bases and J 8 bases; bases outside gene matches: 10. This CDR3 reads CASTLPRQGGYTF. CDR3 bases: TGTGCCAGCACCCTTCCCCGACAGGGCGGCTACACCTTC.

The table lists this clone with a few counts. This sequence joins TRBV2 and TRBJ2-7; no firm D call. Trimming shortened V by 7 bases and J by 0 bases, and 10 bases separated the two germline ends. Germline V gene data show CDR1 as SNHLY and CDR2 as FYNNEI. The CDR3 extends over 13 amino acids. The CDR3 DNA follows: TGTGCCAGCAAACTCCTTAGCTCCTACGAGCAGTACTTC. Its protein is CASKLLSSYEQYF.

The chain is built from TRBV7-9 and TRBJ2-3, with D hard to call. The CDR3 extends over 12 amino acids. Trimming cost V 1 base and J 5 bases, with 4 bases left between them. CDR1 is SEHNR and CDR2 is FQNEAQ in the germline V gene (reference sequence). For the CDR3, the DNA is TGTGCCAGCAGCTTAGAGGTAGATACGCAGTATTTT. It yields the protein CASSLEVDTQYF.

DNA of the CDR3: TGTGCCAGCAGTTTGACAGGGGACAGGGGAAGCTATGGCTACACCTTC. It specifies CASSLTGDRGSYGYTF. V usage is TRBV28 and J usage is TRBJ1-2, with 10 bases fitting TRBD1. V was clipped by 3 bases and J by 4 bases; unmatched bases: 8. The germline V gene has CDR1 MDHEN and CDR2 SYDVKM. The CDR3 is 16 amino acids.